This T cell receptor (beta chain) was documented in a study of early T cells in non-severe SARS-CoV-2 infection (dated by TCRdb to the early 2020s). About the investigation overall: TCR sequencing used bulk RNA from unsorted whole blood, so alpha and beta chains could not be paired.

A case-control design nested within a healthcare worker cohort in London, UK, was used, with weekly nasopharyngeal swab PCR tests and blood sampling performed. Healthcare workers were recruited between 23 and 31 March 2020, during the week of the UK lockdown, and were followed weekly for up to about 15 weeks. The germline V gene (reference sequence) supplies CDR1 WNHNN and CDR2 SYGVQD. There are 14 amino acids in the CDR3, from cysteine to phenylalanine inclusive. This entry keeps only the CDR3 DNA: 42 bases, framed from base 1. V and J are truncated by 5 bases and 2 bases respectively, leaving an intervening sequence of 12 bases. In its sample, this clonotype was seen a few times. Its antigen has not been determined. One base away there is no much larger clone; base qualities are not given. Paper-wide results and their limitations: VDJdb matching was skewed toward anti-spike CD8 responses, so virus-specific expansions were likely underestimated and private and CD4 specificities were missed.

Libraries were prepared through 5' RACE. Sequenced using a NextSeq 500. The TCR library protocol attached unique molecular identifiers to individual cDNA molecules to correct for sequencing error and PCR bias. TCR alpha and beta chains were both sequenced, and the abundances of alpha and beta sequences in each sample were closely correlated with each other. The original methods were these. Decombinator V4 was used to annotate TCR sequences for V gene, J gene and CDR3. TCRs were defined as expanded if a significant change between any two time points was detected under a Poisson model with p below 0.0001. TCR abundances were normalised to the total number of TCRs sequenced per sample and were expressed as counts per million. MAIT TCRs were defined by TRAV1-2 paired with TRAJ12, TRAJ20 or TRAJ33, and iNKT TCRs by TRAV10 paired with TRAJ18. A search of VDJdb, accessed on 1 November 2021, was run for TCRs annotated to CMV, EBV and SARS-CoV-2, with TCRs annotated for multiple antigens excluded. Starting from the raw public reads, TCRdb applied fastp trimming at Q25, assembled clones with MiXCR and retained in-frame beta chains. Each CDR3 protein appears once, grouped with its most common genes and DNA. These V and J calls are TCRdb output, not the study's own analysis. Present in this sample are around 83,000 distinct CDR3 sequences, about 12% of which were seen just once. The ten largest make up approximately 4.4% of the sample.

The sequencing here drew on whole blood, taken at baseline. The receptor chain draws on TRBV10-1 and TRBJ2-5; a tentative D match to TRBD2 spans 6 bases. The clonotype was recovered from an adult who was a healthcare worker with PCR-confirmed SARS-CoV-2 infection or an uninfected control (not recorded which). The DNA reads TGCGCCAGCAGTCCCTCCGGGACTCAAGAGACCCAGTACTTC. The translation is CASSPSGTQETQYF.